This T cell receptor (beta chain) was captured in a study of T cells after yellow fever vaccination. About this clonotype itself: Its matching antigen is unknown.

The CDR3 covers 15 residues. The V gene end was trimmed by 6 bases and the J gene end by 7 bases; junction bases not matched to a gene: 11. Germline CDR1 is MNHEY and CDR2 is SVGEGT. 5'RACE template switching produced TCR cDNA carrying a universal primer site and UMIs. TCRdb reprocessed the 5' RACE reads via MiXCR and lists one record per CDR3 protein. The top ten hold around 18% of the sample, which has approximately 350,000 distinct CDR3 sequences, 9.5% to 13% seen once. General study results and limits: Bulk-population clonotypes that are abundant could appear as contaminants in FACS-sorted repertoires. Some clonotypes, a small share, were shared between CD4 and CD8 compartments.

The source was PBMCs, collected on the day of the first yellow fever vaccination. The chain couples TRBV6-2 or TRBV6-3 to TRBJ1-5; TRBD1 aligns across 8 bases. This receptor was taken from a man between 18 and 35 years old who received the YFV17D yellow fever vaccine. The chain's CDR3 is CASRESTGVGQPQHF. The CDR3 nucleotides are TGTGCCAGCAGAGAATCGACAGGGGTAGGGCAGCCCCAGCATTTT.